Listed here are 19 T cell receptor beta chains from one sample, sequenced in a study of blood T cell repertoires in COVID-19. Only in-frame clones appear in the TCRdb table, and some are missing; sequencing was by immunoSEQ multiplex PCR. The sample yields approximately 430,000 clones, 70% to 90% seen once. Sequenced sample: peripheral blood. The receptor source for this set is a woman in her thirties with active or convalescent COVID-19.

The V call is TRBV19, the J call TRBJ2-1, with 10 bases aligning to TRBD2. This CDR3 is 16 amino acids long. Germline V gene data show CDR1 as LNHDA and CDR2 as SQIVND (reference sequence). V gave up 4 bases and J gave up 4 bases; unmatched junction bases: 7. The CDR3 loop is CASSTLTSGPYNEQFF. In DNA, the CDR3 is TGTGCCAGTAGTACCCTGACTAGCGGGCCTTACAATGAGCAGTTCTTC.

The V and J genes are TRBV6-4 and TRBJ1-1, with TRBD1 matching over 10 bases. The V gene's germline CDR1 is MRHNA and CDR2 SNTAGT. CDR3 length equals 17 residues. The junction had 14 bases not matched to a gene; V was cut back by 7 bases and J by 3 bases. The CDR3 bases are TGTGCCAGCACGCCGGAGACAGGGGGCCGGTGGGACACTGAAGCTTTCTTT. It encodes CASTPETGGRWDTEAFF.

The genes are TRBV12-5 and TRBJ1-1; 7 nucleotides line up with TRBD1. Germline V gene sequence: CDR1 LGHNT, CDR2 FRNRAP. The V segment lost 0 bases and the J segment 11 bases; nucleotides outside the gene matches: 9. The CDR3 consists of 14 residues. CDR3 residues: CASGLVLRGLGAFF. The DNA of the CDR3 is TGTGCTAGTGGTTTGGTACTAAGGGGGCTGGGGGCTTTCTTT.

This clone was observed a single time. This chain uses TRBV4-1 with TRBJ1-1; TRBD1 might be the D (6 bases). Germline V gives CDR1 MGHRA, CDR2 YSYEKL. V gave up 6 bases and J gave up 6 bases, with 20 bases separating them. The CDR3 spans 15 residues. Here the CDR3 DNA reads TGCGCCAGCAGTGCTCACCCGACAGGAAAGGCTGAAGCTTTCTTT. Encoded protein: CASSAHPTGKAEAFF.

The CDR3 nucleotides read TGTGCCAGCAGTGAAGGGACAGGGGCAACTAATGAAAAACTGTTTTTT. It yields the protein CASSEGTGATNEKLFF. V is TRBV2 and J is TRBJ1-4; 9 bases map to TRBD1. Germline CDR1 reads SNHLY; CDR2 reads FYNNEI. Losses at the gene ends were 1 base for V and 0 bases for J; bases not matched to a gene: 0. CDR3 length: 16 amino acids.

CDR3 region: CASSLGTSPTDTQYF. The CDR3, as DNA: TGTGCCAGCAGCTTGGGGACTAGTCCCACAGATACGCAGTATTTT. The gene calls are TRBV5-8 and TRBJ2-3; 7 nucleotides line up with TRBD2. CDR3 length: 15 amino acids. The ends lost 0 bases at V and 2 bases at J; junction bases unmatched: 3. The V gene's germline CDR1 is SGHTS and CDR2 YDEGEE.

CDR3 sequence: CASSDFYGRGRTDTQYF. CDR3 nucleotides: TGTGCCAGCAGTGACTTCTACGGCAGGGGGAGGACAGATACGCAGTATTTT. The chain uses TRBV6-4 and TRBJ2-3, with a possible D match to TRBD1 (7 bases). The CDR3 is 17 amino acids. Trimming removed 1 base from V and 3 bases from J, with 17 bases in between. Germline-derived CDR1 and CDR2 are MRHNA and SNTAGT.

The chain is built from TRBV28 and TRBJ1-2; maybe TRBD1 (5 bases). The CDR3 totals 12 residues. Trimming cost V 11 bases and J 1 base, with 11 bases left between them. The germline V gene has CDR1 MDHEN and CDR2 SYDVKM. Here the CDR3 reads CAGARGNYGYTF. The CDR3 bases are TGTGCCGGGGCAAGAGGTAACTATGGCTACACCTTC.

V and J are TRBV7-9 and TRBJ1-3; D not certain. The CDR3 has 15 residues. Per the germline V gene, CDR1 is SEHNR and CDR2 is FQNEAQ (reference sequence). Trimming took off 2 bases at V and 2 bases at J, with 10 bases between the two ends. The CDR3 bases are TGTGCCAGCAGCTTACTTTCCGGGGCTGGAAACACCATATATTTT. Residues: CASSLLSGAGNTIYF.

The chain couples TRBV5-1 to TRBJ2-5; 8 bases fit TRBD2. The trim removed 0 bases at V and 1 base at J, leaving 2 bases unmatched. The CDR3 sequence is 15 residues long. Germline values: CDR1 SGHRS, CDR2 YFSETQ. DNA of the CDR3: TGCGCCAGCAGCTTGGCCGGGGGGGGCCAAGAGACCCAGTACTTC. Protein sequence: CASSLAGGGQETQYF. The full variable domain, completed using reference TRBV5-1 and TRBJ2-5, is KAGVTQTPRYLIKTRGQQVTLSCSPISGHRSVSWYQQTPGQGLQFLFEYFSETQRNKGNFPGRFSGRQFSNSRSEMNVSTLELGDSALYLCASSLAGGGQETQYFGPGTRLLVL.

In nucleotides, the CDR3 is TGCGCCAGCAGCCAAGTCAAAGGACAGGTGATTAACTATGGCTACACCTTC. Encoded protein: CASSQVKGQVINYGYTF. This sequence joins TRBV4-1 and TRBJ1-2, with 7 bases matching TRBD1. Per germline, CDR1 MGHRA and CDR2 YSYEKL. This CDR3 comprises 17 residues. V dropped 1 base and J dropped 1; count of bases not matched to a gene: 9.

The chain couples TRBV2 to TRBJ1-1; D not resolved. The ends were cut back, 5 bases at V and 0 bases at J, with 13 bases in the middle. Germline V CDR1 and CDR2: SNHLY, FYNNEI. The CDR3 spans 15 residues. The CDR3 protein is CASSNQVLMNTEAFF. The CDR3 region has the DNA TGTGCCAGCAGTAACCAAGTGCTAATGAACACTGAAGCTTTCTTT.

The chain couples TRBV11-2 to TRBJ2-1; 9 bases fit TRBD2. This CDR3 is built from 14 residues. In germline, CDR1 is SGHAT, CDR2 FQNNGV. V lost 3 bases and J lost 9; bases outside the gene matches: 6. CDR3 bases: TGTGCCAGCAGCTTCGGAGCGGGAGGAACTGAGCAGTTCTTC. This codes for CASSFGAGGTEQFF.

Concerning this clone itself: The same CDR3 also results from other DNA sequences found in this sample. J is TRBJ1-6 and V is TRBV5-1; TRBD1 agrees at 7 bases. Germline values: CDR1 SGHRS, CDR2 YFSETQ. The CDR3 length is 15 residues. J lost 7 bases, V lost 0 bases, and 4 bases had no gene match. CDR3 amino acids: CASSLEGAGNSPLHF. CDR3 nucleotide sequence: TGCGCCAGCAGCTTGGAGGGGGCTGGGAATTCACCCCTCCACTTT.

This sequence joins TRBV4-1 and TRBJ2-7; 12 nucleotides match TRBD2. V shed 4 bases and J 5 bases; nucleotides not matched to a gene: 12. The CDR3 covers 17 residues. The germline V gene has CDR1 MGHRA and CDR2 YSYEKL. The CDR3 DNA follows: TGCGCCAGCAGCCCTGGACAGTGGACTAGCGGGGTTAACGAGCAGTACTTC. This codes for CASSPGQWTSGVNEQYF.

The V and J genes are TRBV5-4 and TRBJ1-2; TRBD1 aligns across 9 bases. V trimming: 4 bases; J trimming: 6 bases; junction bases outside the gene matches: 4. CDR1 and CDR2 from the germline V gene are SGHNT and YYREEE (reference sequence). The CDR3 extends over 13 amino acids. CDR3 sequence: CASSLQGADGYTF. The CDR3 nucleotides are TGTGCCAGCAGCCTACAGGGGGCTGATGGCTACACCTTC.

DNA of the CDR3: TGTGCCAGCAGCCCAGGACAGCTGAACACTGAAGCTTTCTTT. Translated, it gives CASSPGQLNTEAFF. The V gene is TRBV6-5, the J gene TRBJ1-1, with TRBD1 as a possible D gene (6 bases). The CDR3 spans 14 residues. Trimming pared 6 bases from V and 0 bases from J, leaving 11 bases between. Germline V gene data show CDR1 as MNHEY and CDR2 as SVGAGI.

This rearrangement joins TRBV21-1 to TRBJ2-2; the D segment call TRBD2 is taken from the table without a DNA check. TRBV21-1 represents a pseudogene. This CDR3 is built from 18 residues. In DNA, the CDR3 is TGTGCCAGCAGCCTAATTCGGATCGGGACTAGCGGAACCGGGGAGCTGTTTTTT. This translates into CASSLIRIGTSGTGELFF.

The chain combines TRBV10-3 with TRBJ2-1, with a tentative D call TRBD2 (5 bases). Germline V gene data show CDR1 as ENHRY and CDR2 as SYGVKD. Trimming left V 0 bases short and J 15 bases short, with 15 bases between. The CDR3 contains 13 residues. CDR3 DNA: TGTGCCATCAGTGAGTCGAGAGAGGGTAGGCTGTTCTTC. Its protein product is CAISESREGRLFF.